Each of the 2 T cell receptor beta chains below was sequenced from the same sample in a study of T cell repertoires in cytomegalovirus infection. TCRdb itself ran the reads through MiXCR, one entry per CDR3 protein. This table has 630,000 or so distinct CDR3 sequences, approximately 24% appearing once. The specimen was CD8+ T cells from PBMCs. The receptors shown here come from a human donor in good health (CMV status not recorded). Some clones in this sample may be carry-over from other donors' samples.

The chain has TRBV20-1 and TRBJ2-7; 9 bases agree with TRBD2. Per the germline V gene, CDR1 is DFQATT and CDR2 is SNEGSKA (reference sequence). The CDR3 length is 11 residues. V was clipped by 6 bases and J by 6 bases; unmatched bases: 3. In DNA, the CDR3 is TGCAGTGCCGCACTAGCGGGCGAGCAGTACGTC. Amino acid sequence: CSAALAGEQYV.

This clonotype appeared many times. The chain carries TRBV7-2 and TRBJ2-5, with 8 bases aligning to TRBD1. J gave up 5 bases and V 1 base, and 18 bases lay outside the gene matches. CDR3 length: 19 amino acids. Germline V gives CDR1 SGHTA, CDR2 FQGNSA. The CDR3 is CASSLDFGPTGGTLETQYF. CDR3 nucleotide sequence: TGTGCCAGCAGCTTAGATTTTGGGCCTACAGGGGGAACTTTGGAGACCCAGTACTTC.